The source of this TCR beta chain is a study of T cell clonality in common variable immunodeficiency. CDR3 length: 14 residues. V was clipped by 4 bases and J by 5 bases, with 18 bases between them. CDR1 is DFQATT, CDR2 SNEGSKA, per germline (reference sequence). The study's findings and limits: CVID subjects showed higher TCRbeta clonality than healthy controls.

This clone occurred many times. Its target is not known. Read coverage stops 3 residues before the CDR3 terminus; the germline J gene supplies the remainder. Profiled with immunoSEQ multiplex PCR; TCRdb holds only in-frame clones, not every one. This repertoire holds 45,000 to 60,000 clones, and none appear only once. The source material was peripheral blood mononuclear cells. The TCR comes from a person aged 18-69 years in good health. The chain recombines TRBV20-1 with TRBJ2-7; D possibly corresponds to TRBD1 (8 bases). The part of the CDR3 DNA that was read is TGCAGTGCTACTCGGACAGGGCGGGGGCACGAG. It specifies CSATRTGRGHE. The CDR3 reads in full as CSATRTGRGHEQYF.